A selection of T cell receptor beta chains follows, all from one sample in a study of blood T cell repertoires in COVID-19. This table comes from immunoSEQ multiplex PCR, and its TCRdb copy is limited to in-frame clones, with some not included. The sample lists more than 200,000 clones; around 88% were seen once. The specimen was peripheral blood. The receptors here all came from an elderly man with acute or convalescent COVID-19. The CDR3 runs from the conserved cysteine through the conserved F or W. Size is stated for part of the rows, as once, few or many counts, or as a class when the clone is expanded.

once	TRBV7-3	TRBJ2-5	CASSWGGGETQYF
.	TRBV7-9	TRBJ1-2	CASSLDVVTGNGYTF
.	TRBV2	TRBJ2-2	CASSPRETGELFF
.	TRBV28	TRBJ1-4	CASSSRVGGEKLFF
.	TRBV6-5	TRBJ2-7	CASSWEGGTGNEQYF
.	TRBV7-8	TRBJ2-1	CASSRVGDEQFF
few	TRBV2	TRBJ1-1	CASTILTGATEAFF
.	TRBV18	TRBJ1-1	CASSPGTGNTEAFF
.	TRBV6-5	TRBJ1-2	CASRTTGQGYGYTF
.	TRBV9	TRBJ1-3	CASSVDPRDSGNTIYF
.	TRBV2	TRBJ1-5	CASSDRGVNQPQHF
.	TRBV3-1/TRBV3-2	TRBJ2-7	CASSVSTEQYF
.	TRBV24-1	TRBJ2-1	CATSSTGLTNEQFF
once	TRBV6-4	TRBJ2-5	CASSRDSKETQYF
.	TRBV5-4	TRBJ2-5	CASSSPGASGGAVGETQYF
.	TRBV12-2	TRBJ2-1	CASRLASGTGRKPADNEQFF
.	TRBV28	TRBJ2-7	CASSPGGRKTYEQYF
.	TRBV7-2	TRBJ1-2	CASSPNVGQAYGYTF
.	TRBV10-3	TRBJ1-5	CAISASTRGNQPQHF
.	TRBV5-1	TRBJ2-1	CASSLAVATHNEQFF
.	TRBV5-6	TRBJ2-5	CASREGPRSRAQETQYF
.	TRBV7-9	TRBJ1-2	CASSLTGQGPVEWGYTF
.	TRBV5-6	TRBJ1-2	CASSPIDRGSYGYTF
.	TRBV28	TRBJ2-1	CASRRGLDNEQFF
.	TRBV5-4	TRBJ2-7	CASTDSPGTGRREQYF
.	TRBV29-1	TRBJ2-3	CSVERGRSLADTQYF
.	TRBV3-1/TRBV3-2	TRBJ1-5	CASSQTGDDQPQHF
.	TRBV6-2/TRBV6-3	TRBJ2-5	CASSPWTPQETQYF
few	TRBV19	TRBJ2-5	CASSITTGVETQYF
.	TRBV28	TRBJ2-7	CASRPQGGSYEQYF
once	TRBV5-5	TRBJ2-7	CASSLEGQGSYEQYF
.	TRBV4-2	TRBJ2-2	CASSRSVSREGTGELFF
.	TRBV5-1	TRBJ1-4	CASSNLGQIDEKLFF
.	TRBV19	TRBJ2-4	CASSGTGGKNIQYF
.	TRBV3-1/TRBV3-2	TRBJ2-1	CASSQWAVSYNEQFF
.	TRBV11-2	TRBJ1-5	CASSFDRYNQPQHF
.	TRBV2	TRBJ1-4	CASSIVRGTFEKLFF
.	TRBV11-2	TRBJ1-1	CASRSRAGAPYTEAFF
.	TRBV10-1	TRBJ2-7	CASSSTSGTYEQYF
.	TRBV6-6	TRBJ1-2	CASSYALGTLGGYTF
.	TRBV7-9	TRBJ2-7	CASSLVGTGLAYEQYF
.	TRBV21-1	TRBJ2-1	CASSKGMREPSYNEQFF
.	TRBV6-2/TRBV6-3	TRBJ1-6	CASSFLRTNNSPLHF
.	TRBV28	TRBJ1-1	CASNSQNTEAFF
.	TRBV19	TRBJ1-5	CASSPNGGLNQPQHF